This T cell receptor (beta chain) originates from a study of early T cells in non-severe SARS-CoV-2 infection (dated by TCRdb to the early 2020s). Study-level background: Because TCR sequencing relied on bulk RNA taken from unsorted whole blood, pairing of alpha and beta chains was not possible. The research as a whole found: VDJdb matching was skewed toward anti-spike CD8 responses and likely underestimated virus-specific expansions, missing private and CD4 specificities.

The method was 5' RACE. Sequenced on a NextSeq 500. Unique molecular identifiers were attached to individual cDNA molecules in the TCR library protocol so that sequencing error and PCR bias could be corrected. Sequencing covered both TCR alpha and beta chains, and within each sample the abundances of alpha and beta sequences were tightly co-correlated. On the study's bioinformatics: Decombinator V4 was used to annotate the V gene, J gene and CDR3 of the TCR sequences. TCRs were defined as expanded if a significant change between any two time points was detected under a Poisson model with p below 0.0001. TCR abundances were normalised to the total number of TCRs sequenced per sample and expressed as counts per million. TRAV1-2 paired with TRAJ12, TRAJ20 or TRAJ33 defined MAIT TCRs, while TRAV10 paired with TRAJ18 defined iNKT TCRs. VDJdb, accessed on 1 November 2021, was searched for TCRs annotated for CMV, EBV and SARS-CoV-2, and TCRs annotated for more than one antigen were excluded. TCRdb ran its own pipeline on the public reads, namely fastp trimming at Q25 and MiXCR clone calling, and kept in-frame beta chains. CDR3 protein duplicates are merged, each entry listing the most common genes and DNA. In this record, the V and J calls reflect TCRdb's handling and not the investigators' own analysis. Within this sample are tens of thousands of distinct CDR3 sequences, with about 12% of them counted one time only. The leading ten clones occupy about 3.9% of the sample.

This clonotype appeared many times. This clone's antigen is unknown. There are no base qualities to consult, and no much larger clone falls within one base. A case-control design nested within a healthcare worker cohort in London, UK, was used, with weekly nasopharyngeal swab PCR tests and blood sampling performed. Healthcare workers were recruited between 23 and 31 March 2020, during the week of the UK lockdown, and were followed weekly for up to about 15 weeks. Reading the germline V gene gives CDR1 SQVTM and CDR2 ANQGSEA. Taken from cysteine to phenylalanine, the CDR3 has 14 residues. Only the CDR3 DNA stays, 42 bases, in frame from base 1. V sheds 3 bases and J sheds 1 base, leaving 12 bases between their ends.

The receptor's source is an adult who was a healthcare worker with PCR-confirmed SARS-CoV-2 infection or an uninfected control (not recorded which). Recombination joined TRBV29-1 with TRBJ1-2; the D gene cannot be named for sure. Sequencing input: whole blood. The bases read TGCAGCGTTGATCAAACAGATATTAACTATGGCTACACCTTC. Translated, it reads CSVDQTDINYGYTF.